This T cell receptor (beta chain) was recorded in a study of blood T cell repertoires in COVID-19. Study-wide background: Specimens from acute and convalescent COVID-19 originated in the United States, Italy and Spain. PBMCs, B-cell-depleted T cells, or T cells provided the cDNA or gDNA that made up the material.

Per the study methods: The authors estimated nucleated cell counts from reference gene primer amplification. Some clones are missing from TCRdb's copy, which holds only in-frame ones; the method was immunoSEQ multiplex PCR. V, J and clone size are taken as reported in that table, and D and trimming were inferred from the DNA itself. The sample lists about 130,000 clones; approximately 84% were seen once. Germline values: CDR1 LGHDT, CDR2 YNNKEL (reference sequence). The CDR3 length is 20 residues. V shed 3 bases, J shed 6 bases, and the junction held 21 bases outside the gene matches. The chain is built from TRBV3-1 (or the pseudogene TRBV3-2) and TRBJ2-1; 9 bases are a match to TRBD2. This receptor was obtained from a woman aged 80 or over with acute or convalescent COVID-19. Sequencing was done on a sample of peripheral blood. The CDR3: CASSQARGREGLSSGNEQFF. The CDR3 DNA follows: TGTGCCAGCAGCCAGGCGAGGGGGCGGGAGGGACTCTCTTCTGGCAATGAGCAGTTCTTC.